The 27 T cell receptor beta chains below all came from one sample that was sequenced in a study of shared clonotypes between healthy human individuals. Sequencing used immunoSEQ multiplex PCR; TCRdb keeps in-frame clones, though not all of them. The repertoire holds 950,000 to 1,300,000 clones, with under 80% as singletons. Sequenced: memory CD4+ T cells sorted from blood. Documented subset: CD45RA-negative fraction. Receptors were obtained from a man aged 18 to 30 in good health.

The rearrangement joins TRBV7-2 to TRBJ2-1; D unclear. The CDR3 consists of 15 residues. Germline V lookup: CDR1 SGHTA, CDR2 FQGNSA. The V and J ends lost 6 bases and 6 bases respectively, with 18 bases between them. The CDR3 DNA follows: TGTGCCAGCAGTCTTGGACGGGTCTCCATCAATGAGCAGTTCTTC. The encoded protein is CASSLGRVSINEQFF.

This clone was observed once. The chain recombines TRBV28 with TRBJ2-7; D ambiguous. Trimming took off 4 bases at V and 0 bases at J, with 22 bases between the two ends. The CDR3 spans 18 residues. In germline, CDR1 is MDHEN, CDR2 SYDVKM. This CDR3 is CASSSNPFLLAASYEQYF. CDR3 sequence (DNA): TGTGCCAGCAGTTCAAATCCGTTTTTGTTGGCAGCCTCCTACGAGCAGTACTTC.

This CDR3 reads CASDWADYNTEAFF. Written as DNA, the CDR3 is TGTGCCAGCGATTGGGCAGATTATAACACTGAAGCTTTCTTT. This rearrangement joins TRBV2 to TRBJ1-1, with D uncertain. V lost 8 bases to trimming and J lost 2 bases, with 15 bases between them. Germline assignment: CDR1 SNHLY and CDR2 FYNNEI. The CDR3 loop spans 14 amino acids.

As concerns this clone: Other DNA sequences in the sample encode the same CDR3. V and J are TRBV5-1 and TRBJ2-3, with D possibly matching TRBD1 (6 bases). The ends were cut back, 0 bases at V and 5 bases at J, with 13 bases in the middle. CDR1 and CDR2 (germline): SGHRS, YFSETQ. This CDR3 is built from 15 residues. CDR3 loop: CASSLGQARGDTQYF. CDR3 DNA: TGCGCCAGCAGCTTGGGACAGGCCCGAGGAGATACGCAGTATTTT. Based on the CDR3 plus reference TRBV5-1 and TRBJ2-3, the full variable domain is KAGVTQTPRYLIKTRGQQVTLSCSPISGHRSVSWYQQTPGQGLQFLFEYFSETQRNKGNFPGRFSGRQFSNSRSEMNVSTLELGDSALYLCASSLGQARGDTQYFGPGTRLTVL.

V usage is TRBV11-2 and J usage is TRBJ1-1; 7 nucleotides line up with TRBD1. CDR3 length: 15 residues. Germline lookup yields CDR1 SGHAT and CDR2 FQNNGV. The V segment lost 4 bases and the J segment 2 bases; nucleotides outside the gene matches: 7. The CDR3: CASSSSDRVNTEAFF. The CDR3 DNA is TGTGCCAGCAGCTCCAGCGACAGGGTCAACACTGAAGCTTTCTTT.

In this sample, this clone turned up a few times. This sequence joins TRBV19 and TRBJ2-5; 9 bases align to TRBD2. There are 15 residues in the CDR3. With V trimmed by 1 base and J by 4 bases, 4 bases remained unmatched. Germline values: CDR1 LNHDA, CDR2 SQIVND (reference sequence). CDR3 region: CASSIGSSGTETQYF. The CDR3 region has the DNA TGTGCCAGTAGTATAGGGTCTAGCGGGACAGAGACCCAGTACTTC.

This clone came up once. The V gene is TRBV7-9, the J gene TRBJ2-1; possibly TRBD1 for D (5 bases). V lost 2 bases and J lost 0, with 14 bases in between. The CDR3 is 17 residues long. Germline CDR1 and CDR2: SEHNR and FQNEAQ (reference sequence). DNA of the CDR3: TGTGCCAGCAGCTTATCCCAGGGAAGGAGCTCCTACAATGAGCAGTTCTTC. This gives the protein CASSLSQGRSSYNEQFF. Based on the CDR3 plus reference TRBV7-9 and TRBJ2-1, the full variable domain is DTGVSQNPRHKITKRGQNVTFRCDPISEHNRLYWYRQTLGQGPEFLTYFQNEAQLEKSRLLSDRFSAERPKGSFSTLEIQRTEQGDSAMYLCASSLSQGRSSYNEQFFGPGTRLTVL.

The rearrangement links TRBV7-2 to TRBJ2-1, with TRBD2 identical over 8 bases. This CDR3 spans 14 amino acids. The trim removed 9 bases at V and 4 bases at J, leaving 8 bases unmatched. Germline CDR1 and CDR2: SGHTA and FQGNSA. The CDR3 is CARNIGRVYNEQFF. CDR3 nucleotides: TGTGCCAGAAATATCGGGAGGGTATACAATGAGCAGTTCTTC.

The chain joins TRBV28 to TRBJ2-2; no definite D call. Trimming stripped 1 base from V and 2 bases from J, with 11 bases between. CDR1 and CDR2 from the germline V gene are MDHEN and SYDVKM. This CDR3 contains 16 residues. The CDR3 spells CASSLFGSINTGELFF. CDR3 sequence (DNA): TGTGCCAGCAGTTTATTCGGCAGCATTAACACCGGGGAGCTGTTTTTT.

The gene calls are TRBV6-1 and TRBJ2-1; possibly TRBD1 for D (5 bases). This CDR3 contains 17 residues. Trimming stripped 2 bases from V and 0 bases from J, with 14 bases between. CDR1 is MNHNS, CDR2 SASEGT, per germline. The CDR3 here is CASSESKGSSSYNEQFF. The CDR3 DNA follows: TGTGCCAGCAGTGAAAGCAAGGGGTCGAGCTCCTACAATGAGCAGTTCTTC.

This chain connects TRBV18 to TRBJ2-1, with D perhaps TRBD1 (6 bases). The CDR3 covers 13 residues. V was cut by 2 bases and J by 6 bases, with 8 bases left in between. Germline loops: CDR1 KGHSH, CDR2 LQKENI. CDR3 amino acids: CASSPSGVNEQFF. DNA for the CDR3: TGTGCCAGCTCACCATCAGGGGTCAATGAGCAGTTCTTC.

The V and J genes are TRBV29-1 and TRBJ1-2; D gene uncertain. The CDR3 spans 11 residues. The germline gives CDR1 SQVTM, CDR2 ANQGSEA. V was clipped by 6 bases and J by 1 base, with 6 bases between them. The CDR3 reads CSVYNNYGYTF. CDR3 DNA sequence: TGCAGCGTGTATAATAACTATGGCTACACCTTC. The full variable domain, rest sourced from reference TRBV29-1 and TRBJ1-2, is SAVISQKPSRDICQRGTSLTIQCQVDSQVTMMFWYRQQPGQSLTLIATANQGSEATYESGFVIDKFPISRPNLTFSTLTVSNMSPEDSSIYLCSVYNNYGYTFGSGTRLTVV.

This rearrangement joins TRBV5-1 to TRBJ1-4; D remains ambiguous. The V end was cut by 0 bases, the J end by 7 bases, with 13 bases between. This CDR3 contains 15 residues. From germline, CDR1 is SGHRS and CDR2 YFSETQ. Written as DNA, the CDR3 is TGCGCCAGCAGCTTGGCGAGGAGTCGGGGTGAAAAACTGTTTTTT. Amino acids: CASSLARSRGEKLFF.

The chain uses TRBV18 and TRBJ2-2; perhaps TRBD2 as D (5 bases). Germline CDR1 and CDR2: KGHSH and LQKENI. This CDR3 has 14 residues. V was shortened by 1 base and J by 8 bases, with 11 bases between the two germline ends. CDR3 nucleotides: TGTGCCAGCTCACCACGGCCCGGGGAAGGGGAGCTGTTTTTT. Encoded protein: CASSPRPGEGELFF.

This chain uses TRBV11-2 with TRBJ2-7; D not certain. This CDR3 has 15 amino acids. The ends were cut back, 5 bases at V and 0 bases at J, with 14 bases in the middle. In germline, CDR1 is SGHAT, CDR2 FQNNGV. CDR3 protein: CASSRGGPTSYEQYF. The CDR3 nucleotides are TGTGCCAGCAGCCGCGGCGGTCCCACCTCCTACGAGCAGTACTTC.

J is TRBJ2-5 and V is TRBV9, with D possibly TRBD2 on 5 matching bases. In germline, CDR1 is SGDLS, CDR2 YYNGEE. The length of the CDR3 is 14 residues. V was cut by 1 base and J by 1 base, with 8 bases left in between. DNA of the CDR3: TGTGCCAGCAGCGTATCGGGAACCCAAGAGACCCAGTACTTC. It encodes CASSVSGTQETQYF.

V and J are TRBV19 and TRBJ1-2; TRBD1 matches 10 bases. J was trimmed by 5 bases and V by 3 bases; bases with no gene match: 6. CDR1 is LNHDA and CDR2 is SQIVND in the germline V gene (reference sequence). This CDR3 has 15 amino acids. The CDR3 DNA reads TGTGCCAGTAGTATTGGGACAGGGGTGGAATATGGCTACACCTTC. Translating gives CASSIGTGVEYGYTF.

The chain combines TRBV5-6 with TRBJ1-3; TRBD1 agrees at 7 bases. After removal of 4 bases from V and 5 bases from J, the junction contained 9 bases not matched to a gene. Germline V gene sequence: CDR1 SGHDT, CDR2 YYEEEE. The CDR3 sequence is 15 residues long. Here the CDR3 reads CASSTVRDSRNTIYF. The CDR3 region has the DNA TGTGCCAGCAGCACCGTCCGGGACAGCCGAAACACCATATATTTT.

This clone has more than one count but fewer than ten. J is TRBJ1-2 and V is TRBV18, with D possibly TRBD1 on 6 matching bases. The germline gives CDR1 KGHSH, CDR2 LQKENI. The CDR3 sequence is 16 residues long. V dropped 2 bases and J dropped 4 bases, with 17 bases sitting between them. CDR3 amino acids: CASSPGQGQNIYGYTF. CDR3 nucleotide sequence: TGTGCCAGCTCACCAGGTCAAGGACAGAACATCTATGGCTACACCTTC.

Of note for this clone: The same CDR3 is also encoded by other DNA sequences in this sample. The V call is TRBV5-4, the J call TRBJ2-7, with a tentative D call TRBD2 (5 bases). Trimming pared 0 bases from V and 1 base from J, leaving 8 bases between. The CDR3 has 14 residues. Per germline, CDR1 SGHNT and CDR2 YYREEE (reference sequence). The CDR3 DNA follows: TGTGCCAGCAGCTTGGTCGGAGGATCCTACGAGCAGTACTTC. It encodes CASSLVGGSYEQYF.

This rearrangement joins TRBV19 to TRBJ1-4; 10 bases are a match to TRBD1. The germline V gene encodes CDR1 LNHDA and CDR2 SQIVND (reference sequence). The CDR3 runs 17 residues. Unmatched junction bases numbered 7, after V lost 4 bases and J lost 2 bases. The CDR3 DNA sequence: TGTGCCAGTAGTACTGGGACAGGGGATTCGACTAATGAAAAACTGTTTTTT. This sequence encodes CASSTGTGDSTNEKLFF.

This clone appeared many times. The chain links TRBV15 to TRBJ1-4, with D hard to call. The CDR3 spans 13 residues. Trimming stripped 6 bases from V and 4 bases from J, with 9 bases between. CDR1 and CDR2 from the germline V gene are LNHNV and YYDKDF (reference sequence). CDR3 sequence reads: CATRGGNNEKLFF. The CDR3 DNA is TGTGCCACCAGGGGCGGGAATAATGAAAAACTGTTTTTT.

About this clone itself: In the same sample, other DNA sequences code for this CDR3. The V gene is TRBV18, the J gene TRBJ1-5, with D perhaps TRBD1 (5 bases). The CDR3 consists of 14 residues. The germline CDR1 and CDR2 sequences are KGHSH and LQKENI. Trimming cost V 3 bases and J 2 bases, with 8 bases left between them. In nucleotides, the CDR3 is TGTGCCAGCTCACCCGGGACCGGCAATCAGCCCCAGCATTTT. Protein product: CASSPGTGNQPQHF.

The chain links TRBV11-3 to TRBJ2-7; D unclear. CDR3 length equals 13 residues. Trimming took off 5 bases at V and 3 bases at J, with 11 bases between the two ends. From germline, CDR1 is SGHNT and CDR2 YENEEA. DNA for the CDR3: TGTGCCAGCAGCGCACCCCCTTTCTACGAGCAGTACTTC. Its translation: CASSAPPFYEQYF.

This clone was detected a few times. The junction shows a germline mismatch at one end, possibly a read error. This chain connects TRBV11-2 to TRBJ2-3; D may be TRBD1 (6 bases). The V gene's germline CDR1 is SGHAT and CDR2 FQNNGV. The length of the CDR3 is 15 residues. The CDR3: CASSHGATGTDTQYF. The CDR3 nucleotides are TGCGCCAGCAGCCATGGGGCCACAGGGACAGATACGCAGTATTTT.

V usage is TRBV5-1 and J usage is TRBJ2-5; 8 bases are a match to TRBD2. The V and J ends lost 4 bases and 1 base, in that order; junction bases with no gene match: 12. CDR1 and CDR2 (germline): SGHRS, YFSETQ. This CDR3 comprises 17 residues. CDR3 loop: CASSPGRLREAQETQYF. The CDR3 region has the DNA TGCGCCAGCAGCCCCGGTAGGTTGCGGGAGGCCCAAGAGACCCAGTACTTC.

The genes are TRBV5-6 and TRBJ1-1; no definite D call. Trimming removed 2 bases at V and 1 base at J, with 9 bases between. The CDR3 length is 14 residues. The germline V gene encodes CDR1 SGHDT and CDR2 YYEEEE. CDR3 DNA sequence: TGTGCCAGCAGCTTTCCCCGGACGAACACTGAAGCTTTCTTT. Translating gives CASSFPRTNTEAFF.